The 2 T cell receptor beta chains listed next were all sequenced from one sample in a study of tumor-infiltrating lymphocytes in localized non-small cell lung cancer. Sequencing used immunoSEQ multiplex PCR; TCRdb keeps in-frame clones, though not all of them. The sample shows approximately 16,000 clones, roughly 43% of them seen only once. Input material: lung tumor tissue. The receptors derive from a human donor with non-small cell lung cancer.

This chain connects TRBV7-2 to TRBJ1-2; no clear D. Germline V gene data show CDR1 as SGHTA and CDR2 as FQGNSA. The CDR3 loop spans 18 amino acids. V was trimmed by 5 bases and J by 2 bases, leaving 24 bases between them. The chain's CDR3 is CASSPRAGGILLNYGYTF. CDR3 nucleotides: TGTGCCAGCAGCCCCCGCGCCGGCGGGATACTCCTAAACTATGGCTACACCTTC.

In the case of this clone: The junction departs from the called germline gene at one end, perhaps through a read error. This chain connects TRBV5-5 to TRBJ1-2, with D unresolved. Germline V gives CDR1 SGHKS, CDR2 YYEKEE (reference sequence). The CDR3 covers 14 residues. CDR3: CASSQVREDYGYTF. The CDR3 bases are TGCGCCAGCAGCCAAGTTCGCGAGGACTACGGCTACACCTTC. Full variable domain (remainder filled in from reference TRBV5-5 and TRBJ1-2): DAGVTQSPTHLIKTRGQQVTLRCSPISGHKSVSWYQQVLGQGPQFIFQYYEKEERGRGNFPDRFSARQFPNYSSELNVNALLLGDSALYLCASSQVREDYGYTFGSGTRLTVV.